This T cell receptor (beta chain) was captured by sequencing in a study of shared clonotypes between healthy human individuals (dated by TCRdb to 2018 to 2020). Concerning the study at large: The cohort included a few men and a couple of women between 18 and 49 years of age. Blood TCR repertoires of roughly 5 healthy adults were deeply sequenced to estimate repertoire size and the extent of clonotype sharing between individuals. To increase sequencing depth and limit assay-specific biases, TCR repertoire library preparation and sequencing were carried out by different laboratories using diverse techniques. Per donor, three plates each were used for CD4 naive and CD4 memory, two for CD8 naive, and one for CD8 memory. Between about 0.8 and 9 billion PBMCs per donor were obtained by leukapheresis.

Donors were healthy HIV-negative adults with no recently reported acute infections or vaccinations. All donors were Caucasian adults living in Nashville, Tennessee, USA. CD8 memory samples were composed of magnetically selected CD45RO+ cells combined with CCR7-negative CD45RA+ effector memory (TemRA) cells. Blood was collected by leukapheresis, and PBMCs were isolated by Ficoll-Histopaque density gradient centrifugation and then cryopreserved in liquid nitrogen vapor phase. Analytical flow cytometry was used to check the purity and quantity of every magnetically sorted T cell population. From each sorted fraction, genomic DNA was isolated and quantified by UV absorbance on a Nanodrop 2000c. Study-level results and caveats: Sampling was restricted to blood, and TCR repertoires in tissue are likely to differ from TCR repertoires in blood. Pairwise subsampling indicated that sequencing depth was expected to affect the degree of clonotype sharing among donors. Incomplete sequencing was indicated by rarefaction of sorted-subset datasets, despite the large sequencing depth. Clonotypes shared by all four sorted-subset donors showed higher generation probabilities than non-shared clonotypes. Because the study included only a small number of donors, the genetic and exposure-history diversity represented was limited. Sharing across a few donors was observed for about 5% of naive CD4, under 4% of naive CD8, 2% to 2.5% of memory CD4, and around 0.44% of memory CD8 clonotypes. Naive subsets generally had larger estimated clonotype richness than memory subsets did.

A distance of 14 bases separates the germline ends of V and J, which lose 0 bases and 3 bases respectively. The germline V gene supplies CDR1 LGHNA and CDR2 YSLEER. The CDR3 goes from the cysteine to the phenylalanine over 16 residues. Kept here is only the CDR3 DNA, which spans 48 bases and is read in frame from base 1. Using the deep immunoSEQ assay, multiplex PCR amplified TCR CDR3 regions from genomic DNA. For each cell subset, the extracted genomic DNA was distributed evenly across all wells of several immunoSEQ 96-well plates, and each plate served as one replicate. For sorted subsets, roughly 200 ng of genomic DNA, equivalent to 30,000 or so T cell genomes, went into each replicate PCR. The purified libraries were quantified using a Qubit 3.0 fluorometer, sized with a Bioanalyzer 2100, and then quantified again using the KAPA Library Quantification kit. Every immunoSEQ 96-well plate was sequenced on a dedicated single-read 150-cycle Illumina NextSeq 550 flow cell. Per the source publication's procedure: The immunoSEQ output contained only junctional sequences without quality scores, so filtering could not match that applied to full-length reads. To assign V/J genes and CDR3, sequences were annotated using PyIR, a Python wrapper for IgBLAST v1.9, with IMGT germline references. Reads with weak V/J assignments (E-value above 1e-6), missing CDR3, stop codons, out-of-frame junctions, or ambiguous translated residues were removed. V3J clonotypes were defined by identical inferred V gene, J gene, and CDR3 amino acid sequence. To compute the percentage overlap between repertoires, the number of shared unique clonotypes was divided by the size of the smaller repertoire. RTK rarefaction, the Chao1 estimator, and Recon v2.1 estimates of unobserved clonotypes were used to assess repertoire richness. OLGA was used to compute generation probabilities for all TCRbeta clonotypes that the gDNA method yielded from a handful of donors. Sourced from immuneACCESS, this table was stored by TCRdb with only in-frame sequences that have V and J called. A share of the clones is absent; for the studies checked, an unresolved V gene accounts for under half, and the remainder has no known explanation. V, J and clone size are taken as reported in that table, and D and trimming were inferred from the DNA itself. The sample data list around 690,000 clones, and roughly 91% of these were observed just once. The biggest ten clones account for less than 40% of the sample.

As regards this clone: Which antigen it targets is not known. Qualities for individual bases were not recorded, and no much larger clone is one base off.

The receptor's source is a man aged 18-30 years in good health. Some clones in this sample may be carry-over from other donors' samples. Sequenced input: memory CD8+ T cells from PBMCs. Taken with the paper, the label for cell subset or site translates to: CD45RO+ cells pooled with CCR7-negative TemRA cells. The V gene is TRBV4-3 and the J gene is TRBJ1-1, and perhaps TRBD1 as D gene, on 5 matching bases. The CDR3 here reads CASSQDPRGRDTEAFF. The nucleotides read TGCGCCAGCAGCCAAGATCCCCGGGGCAGGGACACTGAAGCTTTCTTT.